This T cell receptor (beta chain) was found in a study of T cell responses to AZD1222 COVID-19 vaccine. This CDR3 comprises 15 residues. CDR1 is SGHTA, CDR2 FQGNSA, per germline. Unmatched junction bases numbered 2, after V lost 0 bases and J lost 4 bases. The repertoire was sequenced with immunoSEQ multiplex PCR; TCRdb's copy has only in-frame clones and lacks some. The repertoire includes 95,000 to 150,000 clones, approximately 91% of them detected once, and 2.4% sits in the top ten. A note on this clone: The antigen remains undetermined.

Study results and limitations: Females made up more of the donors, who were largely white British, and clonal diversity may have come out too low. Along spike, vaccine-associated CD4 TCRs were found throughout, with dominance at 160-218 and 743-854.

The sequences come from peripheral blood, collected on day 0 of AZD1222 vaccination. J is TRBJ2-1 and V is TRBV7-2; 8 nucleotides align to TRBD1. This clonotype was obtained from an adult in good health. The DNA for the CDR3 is TGTGCCAGCAGCTTAGCCCAGGGGGCGTACAATGAGCAGTTCTTC. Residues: CASSLAQGAYNEQFF.